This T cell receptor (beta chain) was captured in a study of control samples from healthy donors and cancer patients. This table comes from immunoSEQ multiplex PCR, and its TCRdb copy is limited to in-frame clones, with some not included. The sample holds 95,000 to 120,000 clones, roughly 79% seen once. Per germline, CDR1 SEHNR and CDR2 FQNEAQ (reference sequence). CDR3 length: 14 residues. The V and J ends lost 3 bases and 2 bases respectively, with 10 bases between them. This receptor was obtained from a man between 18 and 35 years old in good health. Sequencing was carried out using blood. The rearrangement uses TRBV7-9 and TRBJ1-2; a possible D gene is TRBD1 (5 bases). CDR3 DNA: TGTGCCAGCAGCTTGGGGACGGGGAACTATGGCTACACCTTC. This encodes CASSLGTGNYGYTF.